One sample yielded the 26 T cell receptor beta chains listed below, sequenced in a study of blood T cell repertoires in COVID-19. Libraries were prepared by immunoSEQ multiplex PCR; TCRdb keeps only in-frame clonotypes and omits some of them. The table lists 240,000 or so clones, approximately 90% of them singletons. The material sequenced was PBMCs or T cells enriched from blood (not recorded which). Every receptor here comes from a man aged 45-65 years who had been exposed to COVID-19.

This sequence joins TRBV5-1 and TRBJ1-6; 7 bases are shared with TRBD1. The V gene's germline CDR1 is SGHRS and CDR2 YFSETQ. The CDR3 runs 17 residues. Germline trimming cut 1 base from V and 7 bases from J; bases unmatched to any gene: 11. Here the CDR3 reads CASSLNGGPTGNSPLHF. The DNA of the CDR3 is TGCGCCAGCAGCTTGAATGGCGGCCCGACAGGGAATTCACCCCTCCACTTT.

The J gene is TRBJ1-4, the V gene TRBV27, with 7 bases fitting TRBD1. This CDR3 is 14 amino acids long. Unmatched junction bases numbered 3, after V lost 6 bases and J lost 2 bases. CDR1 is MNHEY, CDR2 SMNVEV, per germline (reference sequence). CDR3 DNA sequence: TGTGCCAGCAGCCCAGGGGGTACTAATGAAAAACTGTTTTTT. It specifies CASSPGGTNEKLFF. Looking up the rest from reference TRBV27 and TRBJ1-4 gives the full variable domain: EAQVTQNPRYLITVTGKKLTVTCSQNMNHEYMSWYRQDPGLGLRQIYYSMNVEVTDKGDVPEGYKVSRKEKRNFPLILESPSPNQTSLYFCASSPGGTNEKLFFGSGTQLSVL.

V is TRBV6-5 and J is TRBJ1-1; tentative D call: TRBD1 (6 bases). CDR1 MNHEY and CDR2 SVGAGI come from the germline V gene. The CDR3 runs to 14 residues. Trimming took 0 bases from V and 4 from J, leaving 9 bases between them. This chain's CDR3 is CASSYSGGVTEAFF. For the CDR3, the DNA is TGTGCCAGCAGTTACTCTGGGGGCGTCACTGAAGCTTTCTTT.

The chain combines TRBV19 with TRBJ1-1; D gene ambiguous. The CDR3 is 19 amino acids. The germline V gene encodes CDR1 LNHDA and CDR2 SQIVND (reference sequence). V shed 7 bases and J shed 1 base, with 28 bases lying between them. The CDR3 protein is CASNHHPKPGAEGNTEAFF. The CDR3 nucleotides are TGTGCCAGTAACCACCATCCTAAACCCGGAGCCGAGGGGAACACTGAAGCTTTCTTT.

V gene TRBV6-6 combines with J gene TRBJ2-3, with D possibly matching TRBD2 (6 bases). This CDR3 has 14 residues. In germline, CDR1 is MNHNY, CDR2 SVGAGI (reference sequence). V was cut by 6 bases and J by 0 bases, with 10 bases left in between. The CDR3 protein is CASSPGTSTDTQYF. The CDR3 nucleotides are TGTGCCAGCAGCCCCGGGACTAGCACAGATACGCAGTATTTT.

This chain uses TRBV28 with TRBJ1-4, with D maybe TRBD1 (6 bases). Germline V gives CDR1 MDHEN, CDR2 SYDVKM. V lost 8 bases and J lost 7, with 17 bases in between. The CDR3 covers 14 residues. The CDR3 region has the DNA TGTGCCAGCCGTACAGGGTGGGTGACTGAAAAACTGTTTTTT. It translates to CASRTGWVTEKLFF.

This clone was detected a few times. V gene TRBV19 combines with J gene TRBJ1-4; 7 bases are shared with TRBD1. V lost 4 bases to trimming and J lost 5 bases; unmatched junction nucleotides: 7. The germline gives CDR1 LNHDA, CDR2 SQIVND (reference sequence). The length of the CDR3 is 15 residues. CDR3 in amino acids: CASSKPDRRNEKLFF. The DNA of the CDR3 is TGTGCCAGTAGTAAACCGGACAGGAGGAATGAAAAACTGTTTTTT.

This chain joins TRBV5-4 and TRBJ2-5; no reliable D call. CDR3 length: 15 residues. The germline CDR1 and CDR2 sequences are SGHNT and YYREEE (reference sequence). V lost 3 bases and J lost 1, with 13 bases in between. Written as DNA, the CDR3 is TGTGCCAGCAGCTCGCGTCACGTAATCCAAGAGACCCAGTACTTC. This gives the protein CASSSRHVIQETQYF.

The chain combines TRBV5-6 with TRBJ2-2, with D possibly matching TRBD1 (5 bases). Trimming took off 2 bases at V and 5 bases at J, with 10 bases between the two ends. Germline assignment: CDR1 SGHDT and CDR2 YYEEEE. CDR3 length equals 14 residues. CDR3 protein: CASSFQGITGELFF. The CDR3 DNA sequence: TGTGCCAGCAGCTTCCAGGGAATTACCGGGGAGCTGTTTTTT.

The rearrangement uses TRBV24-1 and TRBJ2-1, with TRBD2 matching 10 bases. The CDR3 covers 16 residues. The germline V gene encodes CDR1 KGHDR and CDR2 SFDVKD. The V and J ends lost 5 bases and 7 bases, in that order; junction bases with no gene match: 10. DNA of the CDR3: TGTGCCACCAGTGCCCCTAGCGGGGGAGGCGGGAATGAGCAGTTCTTC. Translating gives CATSAPSGGGGNEQFF.

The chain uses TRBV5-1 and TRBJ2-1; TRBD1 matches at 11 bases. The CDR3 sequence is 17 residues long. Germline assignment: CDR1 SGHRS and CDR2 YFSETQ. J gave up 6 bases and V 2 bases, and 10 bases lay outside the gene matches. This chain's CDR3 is CASSFLRFGTGGNEQFF. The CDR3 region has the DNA TGCGCCAGCAGCTTCCTACGCTTCGGGACAGGGGGCAATGAGCAGTTCTTC.

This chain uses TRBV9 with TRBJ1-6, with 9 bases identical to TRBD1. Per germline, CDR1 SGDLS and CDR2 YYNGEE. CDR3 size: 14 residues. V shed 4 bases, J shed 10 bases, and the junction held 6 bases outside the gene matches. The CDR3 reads CASSLTGGRSPLHF. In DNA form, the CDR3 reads TGTGCCAGCAGCCTTACAGGGGGCAGGTCACCCCTCCACTTT.

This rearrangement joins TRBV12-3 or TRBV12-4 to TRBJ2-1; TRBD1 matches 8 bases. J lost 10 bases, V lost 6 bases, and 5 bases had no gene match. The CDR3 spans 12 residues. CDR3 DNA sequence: TGTGCCAGCAGGTACGGGACAGGAGAGCAGTTCTTC. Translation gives CASRYGTGEQFF.

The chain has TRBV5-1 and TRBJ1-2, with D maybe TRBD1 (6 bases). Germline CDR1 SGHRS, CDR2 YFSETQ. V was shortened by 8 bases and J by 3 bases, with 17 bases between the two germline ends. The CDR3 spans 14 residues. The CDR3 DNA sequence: TGCGCCAGTTCCGGGACAACTGGCTACTATGGCTACACCTTC. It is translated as CASSGTTGYYGYTF.

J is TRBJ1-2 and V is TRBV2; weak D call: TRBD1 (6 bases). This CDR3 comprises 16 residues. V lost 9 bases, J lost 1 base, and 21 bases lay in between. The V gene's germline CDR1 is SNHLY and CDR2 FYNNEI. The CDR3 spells CARNFRGLPLNYGYTF. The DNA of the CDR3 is TGTGCCAGGAACTTCAGGGGCCTACCCCTTAACTATGGCTACACCTTC. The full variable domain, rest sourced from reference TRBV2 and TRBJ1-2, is EPEVTQTPSHQVTQMGQEVILRCVPISNHLYFYWYRQILGQKVEFLVSFYNNEISEKSEIFDDQFSVERPDGSNFTLKIRSTKLEDSAMYFCARNFRGLPLNYGYTFGSGTRLTVV.

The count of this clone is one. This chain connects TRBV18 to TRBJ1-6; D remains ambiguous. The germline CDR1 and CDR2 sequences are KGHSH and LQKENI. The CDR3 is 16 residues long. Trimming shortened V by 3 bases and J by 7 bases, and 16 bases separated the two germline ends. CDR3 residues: CASSPTRVHGNSPLHF. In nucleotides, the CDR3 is TGTGCCAGCTCACCTACCCGGGTCCACGGAAATTCACCCCTCCACTTT.

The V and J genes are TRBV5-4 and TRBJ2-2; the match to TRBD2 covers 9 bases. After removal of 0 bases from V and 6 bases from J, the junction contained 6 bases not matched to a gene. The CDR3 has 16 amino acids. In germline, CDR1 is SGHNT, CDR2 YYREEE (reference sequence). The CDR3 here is CASSLDSGRFAGELFF. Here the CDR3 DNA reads TGTGCCAGCAGCTTGGATAGCGGGAGATTTGCCGGGGAGCTGTTTTTT.

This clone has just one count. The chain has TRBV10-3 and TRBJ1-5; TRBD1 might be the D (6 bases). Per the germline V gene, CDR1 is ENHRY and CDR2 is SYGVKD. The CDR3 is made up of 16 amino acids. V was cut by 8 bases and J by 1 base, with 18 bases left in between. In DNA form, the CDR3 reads TGTGCCATCGGGAAGGGGGAAGATTTAAGCAATCAGCCCCAGCATTTT. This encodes CAIGKGEDLSNQPQHF.

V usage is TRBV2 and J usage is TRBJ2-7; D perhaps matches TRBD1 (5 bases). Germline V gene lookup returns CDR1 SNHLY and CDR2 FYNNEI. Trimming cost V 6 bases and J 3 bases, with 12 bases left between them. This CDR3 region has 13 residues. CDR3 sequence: CASRADSHYEQYV. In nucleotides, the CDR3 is TGTGCCAGCAGGGCCGACAGCCACTACGAGCAGTACGTC.

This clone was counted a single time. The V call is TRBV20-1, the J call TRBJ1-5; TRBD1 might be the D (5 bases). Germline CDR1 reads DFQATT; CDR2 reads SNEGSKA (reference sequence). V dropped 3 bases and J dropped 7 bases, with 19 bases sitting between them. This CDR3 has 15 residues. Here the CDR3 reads CSASSGIYRGQPQHF. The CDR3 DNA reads TGCAGTGCTAGTAGTGGGATCTATAGGGGCCAGCCCCAGCATTTT.

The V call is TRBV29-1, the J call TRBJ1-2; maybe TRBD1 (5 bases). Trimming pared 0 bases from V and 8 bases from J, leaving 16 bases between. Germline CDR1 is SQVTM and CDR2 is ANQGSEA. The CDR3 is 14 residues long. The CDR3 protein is CSVEEGRAGYGYTF. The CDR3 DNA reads TGCAGCGTTGAAGAGGGCAGGGCTGGCTACGGCTACACCTTC.

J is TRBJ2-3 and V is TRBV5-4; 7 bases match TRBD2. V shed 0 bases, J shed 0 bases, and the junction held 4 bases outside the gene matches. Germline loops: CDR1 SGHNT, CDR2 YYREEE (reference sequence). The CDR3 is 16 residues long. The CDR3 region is CASSLAGGGSTDTQYF. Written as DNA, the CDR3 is TGTGCCAGCAGCTTGGCTGGCGGGGGTAGCACAGATACGCAGTATTTT.

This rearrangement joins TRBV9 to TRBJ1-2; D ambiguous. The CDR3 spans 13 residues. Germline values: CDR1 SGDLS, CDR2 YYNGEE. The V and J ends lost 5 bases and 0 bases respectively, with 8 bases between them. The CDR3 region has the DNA TGTGCCAGCAGTGGTCCAGCTAACTATGGCTACACCTTC. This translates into CASSGPANYGYTF.

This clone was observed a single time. CDR3 sequence (DNA): TGTGCCAGCAGCCAGGGTAGCAATCAGCCCCAGCATTTT. Protein: CASSQGSNQPQHF. This rearrangement joins TRBV7-9 to TRBJ1-5, with a tentative D call TRBD1 (5 bases). The length of the CDR3 is 13 residues. V lost 5 bases and J 0 bases, leaving 5 bases between the germline ends. Germline lookup yields CDR1 SEHNR and CDR2 FQNEAQ (reference sequence). Full variable domain (rest looked up from reference TRBV7-9 and TRBJ1-5): DTGVSQNPRHKITKRGQNVTFRCDPISEHNRLYWYRQTLGQGPEFLTYFQNEAQLEKSRLLSDRFSAERPKGSFSTLEIQRTEQGDSAMYLCASSQGSNQPQHFGDGTRLSIL.

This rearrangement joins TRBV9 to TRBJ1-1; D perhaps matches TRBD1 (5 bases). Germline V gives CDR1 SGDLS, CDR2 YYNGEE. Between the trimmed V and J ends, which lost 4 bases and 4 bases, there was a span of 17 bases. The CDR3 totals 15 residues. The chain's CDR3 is CASSSPRGGGTEAFF. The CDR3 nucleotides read TGTGCCAGCAGCTCGCCACGGGGCGGGGGCACTGAAGCTTTCTTT.

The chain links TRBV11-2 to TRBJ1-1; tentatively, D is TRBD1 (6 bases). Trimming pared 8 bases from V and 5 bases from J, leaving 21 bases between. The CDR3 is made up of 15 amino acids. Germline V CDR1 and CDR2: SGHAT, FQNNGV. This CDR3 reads CASSRIRGGNTEAFF. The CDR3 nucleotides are TGTGCCAGCTCGCGAATCAGGGGCGGAAATACTGAAGCTTTCTTT.